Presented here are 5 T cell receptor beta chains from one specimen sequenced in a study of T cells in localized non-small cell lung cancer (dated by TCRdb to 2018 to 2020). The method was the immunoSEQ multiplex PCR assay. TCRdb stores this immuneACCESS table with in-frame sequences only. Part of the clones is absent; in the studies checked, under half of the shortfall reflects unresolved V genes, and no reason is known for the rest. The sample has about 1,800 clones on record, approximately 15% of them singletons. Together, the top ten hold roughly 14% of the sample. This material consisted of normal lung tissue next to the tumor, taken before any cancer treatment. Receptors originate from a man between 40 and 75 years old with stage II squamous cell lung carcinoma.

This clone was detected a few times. The CDR3 bases are TGTGCCAGCAACCCCCCGTCCGGACTAGCTTCTAATGAGCAGTTCTTC. It is translated as CASNPPSGLASNEQFF. The V call is TRBV11-3, the J call TRBJ2-1; 8 positions match TRBD2. Per the germline V gene, CDR1 is SGHNT and CDR2 is YENEEA. The V and J ends lost 7 bases and 7 bases, in that order; junction bases with no gene match: 15. The CDR3 covers 16 residues.

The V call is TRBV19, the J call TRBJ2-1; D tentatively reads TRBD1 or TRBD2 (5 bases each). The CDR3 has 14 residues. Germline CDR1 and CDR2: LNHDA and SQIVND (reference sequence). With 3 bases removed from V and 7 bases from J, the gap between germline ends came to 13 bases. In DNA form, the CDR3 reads TGTGCCAGTAGTATCCTGGGGGTTGGGAATGAGCAGTTCTTC. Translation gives CASSILGVGNEQFF.

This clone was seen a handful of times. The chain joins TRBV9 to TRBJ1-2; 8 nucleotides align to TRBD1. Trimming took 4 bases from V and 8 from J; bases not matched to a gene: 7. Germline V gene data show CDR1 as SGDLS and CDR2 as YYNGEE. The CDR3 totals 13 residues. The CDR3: CASSPTGGQGYTF. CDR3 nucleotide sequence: TGTGCCAGCAGCCCTACAGGGGGTCAAGGCTACACCTTC.

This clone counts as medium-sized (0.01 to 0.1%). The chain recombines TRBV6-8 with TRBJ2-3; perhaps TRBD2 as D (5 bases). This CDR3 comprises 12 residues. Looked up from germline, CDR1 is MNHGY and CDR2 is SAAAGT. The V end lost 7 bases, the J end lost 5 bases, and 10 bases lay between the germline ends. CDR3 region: CASTRAGDTQYF. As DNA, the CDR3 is TGTGCCAGCACCCGTGCGGGAGATACGCAGTATTTT.

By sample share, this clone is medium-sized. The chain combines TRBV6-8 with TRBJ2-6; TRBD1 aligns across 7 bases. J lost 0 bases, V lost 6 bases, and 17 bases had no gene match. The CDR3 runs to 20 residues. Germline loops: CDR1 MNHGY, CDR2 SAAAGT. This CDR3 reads CASRQVFTAGGSSGANVLTF. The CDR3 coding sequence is TGTGCCAGCAGACAAGTATTTACGGCAGGGGGAAGCTCTGGGGCCAACGTCCTGACTTTC.